This T cell receptor beta chain was observed in a study of blood T cell repertoires in COVID-19. Assay used: immunoSEQ multiplex PCR; TCRdb lists only in-frame clones, some missing. The sample lists hundreds of thousands of clones, 80% occurring once. The ends were cut back, 3 bases at V and 8 bases at J, with 9 bases in the middle. CDR3 length: 12 residues. Individuals drawn from under 30 US areas were about 18 to 90 years old. The clonotype was recovered from a man aged 25-45 years with acute COVID-19. Sequencing was performed on PBMCs or T cells enriched from blood (not recorded which). This chain uses TRBV12-3 or TRBV12-4 with TRBJ2-3; D not certain. CDR3: CASSFGVLTQYF. CDR3 nucleotide sequence: TGTGCCAGCAGTTTTGGAGTGCTTACGCAGTATTTT.